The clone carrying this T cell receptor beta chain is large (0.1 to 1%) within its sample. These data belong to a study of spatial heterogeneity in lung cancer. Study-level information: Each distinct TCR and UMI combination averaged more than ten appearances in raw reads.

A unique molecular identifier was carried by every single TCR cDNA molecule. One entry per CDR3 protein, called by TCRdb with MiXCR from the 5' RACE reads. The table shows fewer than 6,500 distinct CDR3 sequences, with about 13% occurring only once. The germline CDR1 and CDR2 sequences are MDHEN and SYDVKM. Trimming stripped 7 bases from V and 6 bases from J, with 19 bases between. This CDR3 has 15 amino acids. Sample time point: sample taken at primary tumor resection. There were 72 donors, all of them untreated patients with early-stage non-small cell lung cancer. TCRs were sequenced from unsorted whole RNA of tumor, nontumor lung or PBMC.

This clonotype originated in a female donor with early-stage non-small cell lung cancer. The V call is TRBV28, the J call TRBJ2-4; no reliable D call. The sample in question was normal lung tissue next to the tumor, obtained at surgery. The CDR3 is CASTARVAIPNIQYF. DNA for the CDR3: TGTGCCAGCACCGCACGGGTAGCCATTCCAAACATTCAGTACTTC.